This passage covers 13 T cell receptor beta chains from one sample sequenced in a study of beta chain features in type 1 diabetes. Expressed TCRB transcripts were sequenced, since all the RNA that had been isolated was reverse transcribed. The assay was immunoSEQ multiplex PCR, and TCRdb's table has in-frame clones only and misses some. The sample includes 38,000 or so clones, about 65% of them seen just once. Sequenced sample: Tregs from blood. The receptors were sampled from a woman aged 30 to 39 in good health.

This clone was detected only a few times. The chain combines TRBV5-1 with TRBJ2-1; D call uncertain. CDR3 length: 13 residues. Looked up from germline, CDR1 is SGHRS and CDR2 is YFSETQ. Trimming took 0 bases from V and 8 from J, leaving 9 bases between them. CDR3 loop: CASSLALVDEQFF. As DNA, the CDR3 is TGCGCCAGCAGCTTGGCTCTAGTTGATGAGCAGTTCTTC.

The chain couples TRBV2 to TRBJ2-2; D is possibly TRBD1 (6 bases). Germline V gene sequence: CDR1 SNHLY, CDR2 FYNNEI. This CDR3 has 15 residues. V gave up 5 bases and J gave up 0 bases, with 10 bases separating them. In DNA, the CDR3 is TGTGCCAGCAGTAGTGGGACACCGAACACCGGGGAGCTGTTTTTT. Translated, it gives CASSSGTPNTGELFF.

CDR3 DNA sequence: TGTGCCAGCTCACCATGGGGCGTAAGCGAGACCCAGTACTTC. It yields the protein CASSPWGVSETQYF. J is TRBJ2-5 and V is TRBV18; D might be TRBD1 (5 bases). The CDR3 loop spans 14 amino acids. The V and J ends lost 2 bases and 5 bases respectively, with 12 bases between them. The V gene's germline CDR1 is KGHSH and CDR2 LQKENI.

The chain has TRBV6-5 and TRBJ2-5, with 7 nucleotides matching TRBD1. The V and J ends lost 6 bases and 5 bases, in that order; junction bases with no gene match: 6. The length of the CDR3 is 13 residues. CDR1 and CDR2 (germline): MNHEY, SVGAGI. The CDR3 DNA reads as TGTGCCAGCAGCACAGGGGTCGGGGAGACCCAGTACTTC. This encodes CASSTGVGETQYF.

The chain is built from TRBV6-4 and TRBJ2-7, with TRBD2 as a possible D gene (5 bases). The length of the CDR3 is 16 residues. The ends were cut back, 2 bases at V and 3 bases at J, with 17 bases in the middle. CDR1 MRHNA and CDR2 SNTAGT come from the germline V gene. In nucleotides, the CDR3 is TGTGCCAGCAGTGACGCTACGCCCGGACTGGACTACGAGCAGTACTTC. This sequence encodes CASSDATPGLDYEQYF.

The chain links TRBV7-2 to TRBJ1-5, with D tentatively TRBD1 (5 bases). The germline V gene has CDR1 SGHTA and CDR2 FQGNSA. The V and J ends lost 4 bases and 4 bases respectively, with 11 bases between them. This CDR3 is built from 14 residues. The DNA for the CDR3 is TGTGCCAGCAGCTCTCATCAGGGTAATCAGCCCCAGCATTTT. Protein: CASSSHQGNQPQHF.

As DNA, the CDR3 is TGCGCCAGCAACGAATTGGAGACTGAGCAGTTCTTC. Its protein is CASNELETEQFF. V usage is TRBV5-1 and J usage is TRBJ2-1, with D hard to call. Trimming took off 6 bases at V and 9 bases at J, with 13 bases between the two ends. CDR3 length: 12 amino acids. Germline V CDR1 and CDR2: SGHRS, YFSETQ.

The chain is built from TRBV4-2 and TRBJ2-7, with D perhaps TRBD2 (5 bases). Germline CDR1 and CDR2: LGHNA and YNFKEQ. V was shortened by 1 base and J by 0 bases, with 13 bases between the two germline ends. The CDR3 runs to 16 residues. The CDR3 sequence is CASSQVLGGLSYEQYF. The CDR3 DNA is TGTGCCAGCAGCCAAGTCCTGGGCGGGCTCTCCTACGAGCAGTACTTC.

The chain uses TRBV6-6 and TRBJ1-5; 8 nucleotides line up with TRBD1. V trimming: 5 bases; J trimming: 6 bases; junction bases outside the gene matches: 6. Germline CDR1 and CDR2: MNHNY and SVGAGI (reference sequence). This CDR3 spans 14 amino acids. The CDR3 region is CASSNRGGGQPQHF. For the CDR3, the DNA is TGTGCCAGCAGTAACAGGGGGGGTGGTCAGCCCCAGCATTTT.

The chain employs TRBV19 and TRBJ2-5, with 8 nucleotides matching TRBD1. The ends lost 11 bases at V and 5 bases at J; junction bases unmatched: 10. The V gene's germline CDR1 is LNHDA and CDR2 SQIVND (reference sequence). This CDR3 region has 13 residues. CDR3 nucleotide sequence: TGTGCCTCTTCAGACAGGGGAATCGAGACCCAGTACTTC. This sequence encodes CASSDRGIETQYF.

This chain links TRBV7-9 with TRBJ1-1, with D tentatively TRBD1 (5 bases). Germline V lookup: CDR1 SEHNR, CDR2 FQNEAQ (reference sequence). This CDR3 is built from 14 residues. V was shortened by 2 bases and J by 6 bases, with 13 bases between the two germline ends. CDR3 region: CASSLTGWVAEAFF. DNA for the CDR3: TGTGCCAGCAGCTTAACAGGCTGGGTGGCTGAAGCTTTCTTT. Full variable domain (remainder filled in from reference TRBV7-9 and TRBJ1-1): DTGVSQNPRHKITKRGQNVTFRCDPISEHNRLYWYRQTLGQGPEFLTYFQNEAQLEKSRLLSDRFSAERPKGSFSTLEIQRTEQGDSAMYLCASSLTGWVAEAFFGQGTRLTVV.

The chain employs TRBV7-3 and TRBJ2-1; TRBD1 matches 10 bases. The CDR3 covers 14 residues. Trimming at V came to 4 bases and at J to 4 bases, leaving 1 base not matched to a gene. Looked up from germline, CDR1 is SGHTA and CDR2 is FQGTGA. The chain's CDR3 is CASSSGQGYNEQFF. CDR3 nucleotides: TGTGCCAGCAGCTCGGGACAGGGGTACAATGAGCAGTTCTTC.

V and J are TRBV4-3 and TRBJ2-7; 9 nucleotides line up with TRBD2. This CDR3 is 20 amino acids long. J lost 2 bases, V lost 0 bases, and 17 bases had no gene match. Germline V gene data show CDR1 as LGHNA and CDR2 as YSLEER. The CDR3 DNA reads TGCGCCAGCAGCCAAGATACCGGTATTGTCGTGTCTAGCGGGACCTACGAGCAGTACTTC. Its translation is CASSQDTGIVVSSGTYEQYF.